Each of the 21 T cell receptor beta chains below was sequenced from the same sample in a study of identifying expanded T cells in peripheral blood. Sequenced by immunoSEQ multiplex PCR; TCRdb stores in-frame clones only, minus some. The top ten clones hold around 3.5% of a sample with about 54,000 clones, more than 70% of them seen once. Sequenced material: blood. Receptors originate from a person aged 18-70 years in good health.

The V call is TRBV20-1, the J call TRBJ2-3; D uncertain. The V gene's germline CDR1 is DFQATT and CDR2 SNEGSKA (reference sequence). There are 11 residues in the CDR3. Trimming took 6 bases from V and 4 from J, leaving 8 bases between them. The DNA for the CDR3 is TGCAGTGCACATAGGGCAGATACGCAGTATTTT. It codes for CSAHRADTQYF.

The chain couples TRBV7-7 to TRBJ2-3; 11 bases agree with TRBD2. V lost 5 bases to trimming and J lost 5 bases; unmatched junction nucleotides: 9. This CDR3 is built from 16 residues. The germline CDR1 and CDR2 sequences are SSHAT and FNYEAQ (reference sequence). In DNA, the CDR3 is TGTGCCAGCAGCGAAACTAGCGGGGGCCTGGGAGATACGCAGTATTTT. It is translated as CASSETSGGLGDTQYF.

This chain connects TRBV2 to TRBJ2-7; 9 bases fit TRBD1. Germline values: CDR1 SNHLY, CDR2 FYNNEI. V trimming: 7 bases; J trimming: 5 bases; junction bases outside the gene matches: 12. The CDR3 consists of 15 residues. In nucleotides, the CDR3 is TGTGCCAGCACCTGGCAGGGACAGGGAGGCCACGAGCAGTACTTC. Its protein is CASTWQGQGGHEQYF. The complete variable domain, with remaining parts taken from reference TRBV2 and TRBJ2-7, reads EPEVTQTPSHQVTQMGQEVILRCVPISNHLYFYWYRQILGQKVEFLVSFYNNEISEKSEIFDDQFSVERPDGSNFTLKIRSTKLEDSAMYFCASTWQGQGGHEQYFGPGTRLTVT.

J is TRBJ2-4 and V is TRBV5-1; D is perhaps TRBD1 (5 bases). Germline V lookup: CDR1 SGHRS, CDR2 YFSETQ. Trimming left V 4 bases short and J 8 bases short, with 16 bases between. The CDR3 is 14 residues long. In DNA form, the CDR3 reads TGCGCCAGCAGCCCTTCTGGGGCCGAGGACATTCAGTACTTC. Amino acid sequence: CASSPSGAEDIQYF.

The V and J genes are TRBV10-3 and TRBJ2-2; D is unclear. V gave up 7 bases and J gave up 0 bases, with 9 bases separating them. The CDR3 consists of 14 residues. Germline V gene sequence: CDR1 ENHRY, CDR2 SYGVKD. The DNA for the CDR3 is TGTGCCATCATGGGCAGCCCGAACACCGGGGAGCTGTTTTTT. This codes for CAIMGSPNTGELFF.

This chain's CDR3 is CASSLGQGPYGYTF. The CDR3 DNA sequence: TGTGCCAGCAGTTTAGGACAGGGTCCCTATGGCTACACCTTC. The rearrangement joins TRBV2 to TRBJ1-2, with 8 nucleotides matching TRBD1. In germline, CDR1 is SNHLY, CDR2 FYNNEI. V trimming: 5 bases; J trimming: 4 bases; junction bases outside the gene matches: 6. The CDR3 runs 14 residues.

V gene TRBV6-6 combines with J gene TRBJ2-5; D gene uncertain. The CDR3 runs to 11 residues. Germline assignment: CDR1 MNHNY and CDR2 SVGAGI (reference sequence). Trimming cost V 3 bases and J 4 bases, with 3 bases left between them. CDR3 sequence reads: CASSYGETQYF. For the CDR3, the DNA is TGTGCCAGCAGTTATGGAGAGACCCAGTACTTC.

The V and J genes are TRBV18 and TRBJ2-3, with D perhaps TRBD2 (6 bases). Deletions cut 6 bases from V and 2 bases from J, with 12 bases between. Per the germline V gene, CDR1 is KGHSH and CDR2 is LQKENI. This CDR3 contains 14 residues. CDR3 nucleotide sequence: TGTGCCAGCTCCAAAGCGGGTTACACAGATACGCAGTATTTT. It yields the protein CASSKAGYTDTQYF.

V is TRBV27 and J is TRBJ2-7; D unclear. The CDR3 contains 13 residues. The V and J ends lost 3 bases and 0 bases respectively, with 6 bases between them. Germline V gives CDR1 MNHEY, CDR2 SMNVEV (reference sequence). CDR3 protein: CASSFGASYEQYF. The CDR3, as DNA: TGTGCCAGCAGTTTCGGAGCCTCCTACGAGCAGTACTTC.

This chain uses TRBV10-3 with TRBJ2-1; D is ambiguous. Trimming removed 8 bases at V and 5 bases at J, with 10 bases between. CDR1 and CDR2 from the germline V gene are ENHRY and SYGVKD. CDR3 size: 12 residues. DNA of the CDR3: TGTGCCATCCGTAACCGGGACAATGAGCAGTTCTTC. This translates into CAIRNRDNEQFF.

The J gene is TRBJ2-5, the V gene TRBV7-7, with D possibly matching TRBD1 (8 bases). The CDR3 has 15 amino acids. The V end lost 4 bases, the J end lost 5 bases, and 17 bases lay between the germline ends. Per the germline V gene, CDR1 is SSHAT and CDR2 is FNYEAQ (reference sequence). Here the CDR3 reads CASSSTGQGGETQYF. The CDR3 DNA reads as TGTGCCAGCAGCTCAACAGGACAGGGAGGGGAGACCCAGTACTTC.

Only a few counts were recorded for this clone. J is TRBJ1-5 and V is TRBV19, with 8 bases fitting TRBD1. Germline values: CDR1 LNHDA, CDR2 SQIVND (reference sequence). The CDR3 covers 14 residues. The ends lost 6 bases at V and 7 bases at J; junction bases unmatched: 8. DNA of the CDR3: TGTGCCAGTAGCGCGACAGGGGCGCGGCAGCCCCAGCATTTT. Amino acids: CASSATGARQPQHF.

The chain recombines TRBV7-2 with TRBJ2-3, with D maybe TRBD2 (7 bases). The CDR3 is 16 amino acids. Trimming stripped 5 bases from V and 2 bases from J, with 17 bases between. Germline CDR1 SGHTA, CDR2 FQGNSA. CDR3 DNA sequence: TGTGCCAGCAGCCCCGCGTTGGGGGGGGCCACAGATACGCAGTATTTT. The encoded protein is CASSPALGGATDTQYF.

The chain combines TRBV5-1 with TRBJ2-5; D is possibly TRBD1 or TRBD2 (6 bases each). V lost 0 bases and J lost 2, with 14 bases in between. The germline gives CDR1 SGHRS, CDR2 YFSETQ. CDR3 length: 16 residues. The CDR3 DNA reads TGCGCCAGCAGCTTGGGTGGGGGGCGACGTCAAGAGACCCAGTACTTC. Its translation: CASSLGGGRRQETQYF.

This sequence joins TRBV7-2 and TRBJ2-1; D may be TRBD2 (6 bases). Per germline, CDR1 SGHTA and CDR2 FQGNSA. V dropped 7 bases and J dropped 0 bases, with 13 bases sitting between them. This CDR3 region has 15 residues. The CDR3 DNA follows: TGTGCCAGCACCTTTAGCGGAAGCTCCTACAATGAGCAGTTCTTC. Translation gives CASTFSGSSYNEQFF. The entire variable domain, with the rest obtained from reference TRBV7-2 and TRBJ2-1, is as follows: GAGVSQSPSNKVTEKGKDVELRCDPISGHTALYWYRQSLGQGLEFLIYFQGNSAPDKSGLPSDRFSAERTGGSVSTLTIQRTQQEDSAVYLCASTFSGSSYNEQFFGPGTRLTVL.

This clone was recorded once. This rearrangement joins TRBV7-9 to TRBJ2-3; D perhaps matches TRBD2 (5 bases). Trimming cost V 5 bases and J 1 base, with 19 bases left between them. Germline CDR1 reads SEHNR; CDR2 reads FQNEAQ (reference sequence). This CDR3 has 17 amino acids. DNA for the CDR3: TGTGCCAGCAGCACAGCGCCTAGAAGCGGACGCACAGATACGCAGTATTTT. This sequence encodes CASSTAPRSGRTDTQYF.

This clone appeared a single time. CDR3 nucleotides: TGTGCCTGGCGCTATAACATGAACACCGGGGAGCTGTTTTTT. The encoded protein is CAWRYNMNTGELFF. This chain links TRBV30 with TRBJ2-2; D remains ambiguous. Germline CDR1 and CDR2: GTSNPN and SVGIG (reference sequence). CDR3 length: 14 residues. V dropped 5 bases and J dropped 1 base, with 11 bases sitting between them.

Here the CDR3 reads CASSFDEYQPQHF. CDR3 DNA sequence: TGTGCCAGCAGCTTCGACGAGTATCAGCCCCAGCATTTT. The rearrangement joins TRBV7-9 to TRBJ1-5; D is unresolved. The V gene's germline CDR1 is SEHNR and CDR2 FQNEAQ (reference sequence). V lost 3 bases and J lost 5, with 8 bases in between. There are 13 residues in the CDR3. Full variable domain (missing parts from reference TRBV7-9 and TRBJ1-5): DTGVSQNPRHKITKRGQNVTFRCDPISEHNRLYWYRQTLGQGPEFLTYFQNEAQLEKSRLLSDRFSAERPKGSFSTLEIQRTEQGDSAMYLCASSFDEYQPQHFGDGTRLSIL.

The V gene is TRBV28, the J gene TRBJ2-3; D gene uncertain. Germline loops: CDR1 MDHEN, CDR2 SYDVKM. The V gene lost 6 bases and the J gene lost 4 bases, with 8 bases spanning the gap. The CDR3 totals 12 residues. The CDR3 loop is CASSPISDTQYF. CDR3 nucleotide sequence: TGTGCCAGCAGCCCCATCTCAGATACGCAGTATTTT.

The rearrangement uses TRBV7-6 and TRBJ2-1; 8 bases agree with TRBD2. Per the germline V gene, CDR1 is SGHVS and CDR2 is FNYEAQ. The CDR3 is 14 residues long. The J segment lost 7 bases and the V segment lost 1 base, leaving 3 bases of the junction unmatched. The CDR3 reads CASSLGSGVNEQFF. The CDR3 region has the DNA TGTGCCAGCAGCTTAGGTAGCGGGGTGAATGAGCAGTTCTTC.

This clone appeared a few times. The chain combines TRBV6-1 with TRBJ2-2, with 10 bases fitting TRBD2. This CDR3 comprises 16 residues. V shed 3 bases and J 3 bases; nucleotides not matched to a gene: 4. Germline CDR1 and CDR2: MNHNS and SASEGT. The CDR3 DNA sequence: TGTGCCAGCAGTGATCTAGCGGGAGAGGACACCGGGGAGCTGTTTTTT. Translation: CASSDLAGEDTGELFF.